Listed below are T cell receptor beta chains from one sample, sequenced in a study of blood T cell repertoires in COVID-19. The table came from immunoSEQ multiplex PCR; TCRdb's copy has only in-frame clones and leaves some out. The table records over 150,000 clones, over 80% of them present only once. The sequenced sample consisted of peripheral blood. The receptors come from a woman in her thirties or forties with COVID-19, enrolled during active disease. Both conserved end residues are part of each CDR3. A D gene is named only where the DNA matches it firmly. Clone size is given for some rows only: seen once, a few or many times, or a class if the clone is expanded.

-	TRBV4-1	TRBJ2-3	-	TGCGCCAGCAGCCAAGAGGCAGGGGCGACCCTACACGATAGCACAGATACGCAGTATTTT	CASSQEAGATLHDSTDTQYF
-	TRBV5-1	TRBJ2-4	TRBD2	TGCGCCAGCAGCTTGGAACTAGCGGGAAACATTCAGTACTTC	CASSLELAGNIQYF
-	TRBV11-3	TRBJ1-1	-	TGTGCCAGCAGCTTAGATTCGGGAGGCACTGAAGCTTTCTTT	CASSLDSGGTEAFF
-	TRBV3-1/TRBV3-2	TRBJ2-7	TRBD1	TGTGCCAGCAGCCCCAGGGGGCTTTCCTACGAGCAGTACTTC	CASSPRGLSYEQYF
-	TRBV2	TRBJ1-6	-	TGTGCCAGCACCTACTCCTCACCCCTCCACTTT	CASTYSSPLHF
-	TRBV7-6	TRBJ1-1	-	TGTGCCAGCAGCTTAGCGGAGTCCACTGAAGCTTTCTTT	CASSLAESTEAFF
once	TRBV6-4	TRBJ1-1	-	TGTGCCAGCAGTGCCACCCTCACAGGGCCCACTGAAGCTTTCTTT	CASSATLTGPTEAFF
-	TRBV29-1	TRBJ2-2	TRBD1	TGCAGCGTTGCTATTTTTGGGACAGGGGAACCCGGGGAGCTGTTTTTT	CSVAIFGTGEPGELFF
-	TRBV6-1	TRBJ1-3	-	TGTGCCAGCAGTGAACAGGGCTCTGCAGGAAACACCATATATTTT	CASSEQGSAGNTIYF
-	TRBV7-9	TRBJ1-2	TRBD1	TGTGCCAGCAGCCCTTTCCTTTGGGGACAGGGAGCTAACTATGGCTACACCTTC	CASSPFLWGQGANYGYTF
-	TRBV6-5	TRBJ1-2	-	TGTGCCAGCAGTACCCCAGGGGTGCACTATGGCTACACCTTC	CASSTPGVHYGYTF
-	TRBV21-1	TRBJ1-6	-	TGTGCCAGCAGCCCCCGTCGGGAAGGGACAGGGGGTCCAACCCTCCACTTT	CASSPRREGTGGPTLHF
-	TRBV7-3	TRBJ2-2	-	TGTGCCAGCAGCCCGGGCGCGCAGGGGAGGGAGCTGTTTTTT	CASSPGAQGRELFF
-	TRBV7-3	TRBJ1-4	-	TGTGCCAGCAGCCCGGGGGTAGGCGAAAAACTGTTTTTT	CASSPGVGEKLFF
many	TRBV6-4	TRBJ1-5	-	TGTGCCAGCAGTGACGCGGGAAATCAGCCCCAGCATTTT	CASSDAGNQPQHF
few	TRBV19	TRBJ2-1	-	TGTGCCAGTAGTATAGGGACACTTCGGAGTCTACACAATGAGCAGTTCTTC	CASSIGTLRSLHNEQFF
-	TRBV9	TRBJ1-1	-	TGTGCCAGCGGCCAGCGAGTGAACACTGAAGCTTTCTTT	CASGQRVNTEAFF
-	TRBV6-6	TRBJ1-6	TRBD1	TGTGCCAGTGGAGATCCGGGACAGTATAATTCACCCCTCCACTTT	CASGDPGQYNSPLHF
-	TRBV9	TRBJ2-7	-	TGTGCCAGCAGCGTAGCGCTAGGCTCCGAGCAGTACTTC	CASSVALGSEQYF
-	TRBV10-3	TRBJ2-3	-	TGTGCCATCAGTGACCCTTCAGGGGAGCAGAAAACAGATACGCAGTATTTT	CAISDPSGEQKTDTQYF
few	TRBV5-1	TRBJ2-5	-	TGCGCCAGCAGCTTGGTTACTAGCACAAAGACCCAGTACTTC	CASSLVTSTKTQYF
once	TRBV6-2/TRBV6-3	TRBJ1-5	-	TGTGCCAGCAGTTACTCGACAGCCTATCAGCCCCAGCATTTT	CASSYSTAYQPQHF
-	TRBV9	TRBJ2-1	-	TGTGCCAGCAGCTATGACACCATCAATGAGCAGTTCTTC	CASSYDTINEQFF
-	TRBV5-1	TRBJ2-2	TRBD2	TGCGCCAGCAGCCCCGGACTAGCGGGGGGACCCGGGGAGCTGTTTTTT	CASSPGLAGGPGELFF
-	TRBV4-2	TRBJ1-6	TRBD1	TGTGCCAGCCATTTCGACAGGGCCAATTCACCCCTCCACTTT	CASHFDRANSPLHF
-	TRBV6-4	TRBJ1-5	-	TGTGCCAGCAGCGCGGGAGTTGGGCAGCAGCCCCAGCATTTT	CASSAGVGQQPQHF
-	TRBV10-1	TRBJ2-7	TRBD2	TGCGCCAGCAGTGAGGGACTAGCGGGAGAGTACGAGCAGTACTTC	CASSEGLAGEYEQYF
-	TRBV28	TRBJ2-1	-	TGTGCCAGCAATCCGGGAAGGAAGAGTCAGTTCTTC	CASNPGRKSQFF
-	TRBV19	TRBJ2-7	-	TGTGCCAGTAGTATCCACAGTTCCTACGAGCAGTACTTC	CASSIHSSYEQYF
once	TRBV7-9	TRBJ1-1	-	TGTGCCAGCAGCCCACTGCGGGAGAACACTGAAGCTTTCTTT	CASSPLRENTEAFF
-	TRBV3-1/TRBV3-2	TRBJ2-5	TRBD2	TGTGCCAGCAGGGTAGCGGGGGGGAGTGGAGAGACCCAGTACTTC	CASRVAGGSGETQYF
-	TRBV14	TRBJ1-3	-	TGTGCCAGCAGCCAACCTTGGACAGCCGGAAACACCATATATTTT	CASSQPWTAGNTIYF
-	TRBV7-3	TRBJ2-4	TRBD1	TGTGCCAGCAGCCTAACCGGGACAGGGTTAGCCAAAAACATTCAGTACTTC	CASSLTGTGLAKNIQYF
-	TRBV5-4	TRBJ2-5	-	TGTGCCAGCAGCTTGAGGGACATACTAGAGACCCAGTACTTC	CASSLRDILETQYF
few	TRBV4-2	TRBJ1-1	-	TGTGCCAGCAGCCCAGTGGGCAGACCCACTGAAGCTTTCTTT	CASSPVGRPTEAFF
-	TRBV28	TRBJ1-5	TRBD1	TGTGCCAGCAGTCCGACAGGGACGGGACAGCCCCAGCATTTT	CASSPTGTGQPQHF
-	TRBV9	TRBJ2-1	TRBD2	TGTGCCAGCAGCGGCGGACTAGCGGATCCTAATTCTGAGCAGTTCTTC	CASSGGLADPNSEQFF
-	TRBV7-8	TRBJ2-7	-	TGTGCCAGCAGCCCAAGACAGGATACCTACGAGCAGTACTTC	CASSPRQDTYEQYF
-	TRBV18	TRBJ1-2	-	TGTGCCAGCTCATTGTCCCGACAGGAGTTAAACTATGGCTACACCTTC	CASSLSRQELNYGYTF
-	TRBV19	TRBJ1-2	TRBD1	TGTGCCAGTAGTCAAAGCAGGGGGGACTATGGCTACACCTTC	CASSQSRGDYGYTF
many	TRBV5-1	TRBJ2-2	TRBD2	TGCGCCAGCACCAGACTAGCGGGAGTTACCGGGGAGCTGTTTTTT	CASTRLAGVTGELFF
-	TRBV5-5	TRBJ2-2	-	TGTGCCAGCAGCCAAGAGCTACCCGGGGAGCTGTTTTTT	CASSQELPGELFF
-	TRBV3-1/TRBV3-2	TRBJ2-7	-	TGTGCCAGCAGCCCACTCCTCACTAGGGAGCAGTACTTC	CASSPLLTREQYF
-	TRBV11-2	TRBJ2-5	TRBD2	TGTGCCAGCAGCCCCGGACTAGCGGGGGGGAAAGAGACCCAGTACTTC	CASSPGLAGGKETQYF
once	TRBV18	TRBJ1-5	-	TGTGCCAGCTCACCAGGGGGCGGTTATCAGCCCCAGCATTTT	CASSPGGGYQPQHF
-	TRBV6-4	TRBJ2-7	-	TGTGCCAGCAGATCGGAGTCTAGCTCCTACGAGCAGTACTTC	CASRSESSSYEQYF
-	TRBV10-2	TRBJ1-2	-	TGCGCCAGCAGTGAGTCGAGTGGCTACACCTTC	CASSESSGYTF
-	TRBV4-2	TRBJ1-5	-	TGTGCCAGCAACTCGGGGGGCCGGGGACAGCCCCAGCATTTT	CASNSGGRGQPQHF
-	TRBV5-4	TRBJ1-1	-	TGTGCCAGCAGCCGGGCAGGGGACGGGACTGAAGCTTTCTTT	CASSRAGDGTEAFF